A single sample is the source of the 5 T cell receptor beta chains below, sequenced in a study of blood T cell repertoires in COVID-19. Assay: immunoSEQ multiplex PCR; the TCRdb copy retains only in-frame clones and omits some. The table includes about 46,000 clones, 85% to 90% detected once. Sequences were obtained from peripheral blood. Receptors were obtained from a human donor in a cohort sampled during active COVID-19.

This clone was detected only a few times. The chain combines TRBV7-8 with TRBJ1-4; possible D gene TRBD1, 5 bases. V lost 7 bases and J 8 bases, leaving 14 bases between the germline ends. The germline CDR1 and CDR2 sequences are SGHVS and FQNEAQ. This CDR3 region has 13 residues. The CDR3 is CASNPGGSEKLFF. The DNA for the CDR3 is TGTGCCAGCAATCCGGGGGGGAGCGAAAAACTGTTTTTT.

This clone was observed once. This chain uses TRBV30 with TRBJ2-2, with 7 bases lining up with TRBD2. Germline V CDR1 and CDR2: GTSNPN, SVGIG (reference sequence). The CDR3 is made up of 16 amino acids. V shed 2 bases, J shed 1 base, and the junction held 7 bases outside the gene matches. As DNA, the CDR3 is TGTGCCTGGAGTTACCCCCCTAGCGGGAACACCGGGGAGCTGTTTTTT. As protein: CAWSYPPSGNTGELFF.

The chain links TRBV18 to TRBJ2-7, with 9 bases lining up with TRBD2. The V segment lost 5 bases and the J segment 2 bases; nucleotides outside the gene matches: 4. This CDR3 comprises 14 residues. Germline CDR1 is KGHSH and CDR2 is LQKENI. CDR3 in amino acids: CASSSTSGPYEQYF. The DNA of the CDR3 is TGTGCCAGCTCATCGACTAGCGGCCCCTACGAGCAGTACTTC. The full variable domain, with the rest looked up from reference TRBV18 and TRBJ2-7, is NAGVMQNPRHLVRRRGQEARLRCSPMKGHSHVYWYRQLPEEGLKFMVYLQKENIIDESGMPKERFSAEFPKEGPSILRIQQVVRGDSAAYFCASSSTSGPYEQYFGPGTRLTVT.

The genes are TRBV6-6 and TRBJ2-1; 7 positions match TRBD2. After removal of 6 bases from V and 8 bases from J, the junction contained 13 bases not matched to a gene. The germline gives CDR1 MNHNY, CDR2 SVGAGI (reference sequence). This CDR3 region has 15 residues. CDR3 protein: CASSTSGTTFHEQFF. In nucleotides, the CDR3 is TGTGCCAGCAGCACCTCCGGGACTACCTTCCATGAGCAGTTCTTC.

V and J are TRBV6-1 and TRBJ1-4; 8 positions agree with TRBD1. The ends lost 1 base at V and 2 bases at J; junction bases unmatched: 3. The CDR3 sequence is 16 residues long. Germline CDR1 and CDR2: MNHNS and SASEGT. The CDR3 spells CASSEGTGYTNEKLFF. The CDR3 coding sequence is TGTGCCAGCAGTGAAGGGACAGGGTACACTAATGAAAAACTGTTTTTT.